The T cell receptor (beta chain) described here comes from a study of blood T cells in healthy people across ages. Study overall: Per every two T cells, about one barcoded beta molecule was captured by template switching.

Study-wide results and caveats: The unknown donor CMV status may have confounded expanded clonotype changes.

A second PCR of roughly 7 to 11 cycles used a sample-barcoded 5' primer and a J-beta primer mix. Sequencing recovered at least 2.5 million CDR3-containing paired-end reads from each sample. Via MiXCR, TCRdb re-called the 5' RACE reads, giving one row per CDR3 protein. The sample lists roughly 1.5 million distinct CDR3 sequences, less than 45% occurring once. The ends were cut back, 0 bases at V and 7 bases at J, with 16 bases in the middle. In germline, CDR1 is SGHVS, CDR2 FQNEAQ. This CDR3 contains 15 residues. Concerning this clonotype itself: Its antigen is unknown.

The sample comprised blood. The chain recombines TRBV7-8 with TRBJ2-7, with unresolved D. This TCR was sampled from a woman aged 18-29 years in good health. The CDR3 is CASSLARTVYNEQYF. The CDR3 DNA is TGTGCCAGCAGCTTAGCGCGTACGGTTTACAATGAGCAGTACTTC.